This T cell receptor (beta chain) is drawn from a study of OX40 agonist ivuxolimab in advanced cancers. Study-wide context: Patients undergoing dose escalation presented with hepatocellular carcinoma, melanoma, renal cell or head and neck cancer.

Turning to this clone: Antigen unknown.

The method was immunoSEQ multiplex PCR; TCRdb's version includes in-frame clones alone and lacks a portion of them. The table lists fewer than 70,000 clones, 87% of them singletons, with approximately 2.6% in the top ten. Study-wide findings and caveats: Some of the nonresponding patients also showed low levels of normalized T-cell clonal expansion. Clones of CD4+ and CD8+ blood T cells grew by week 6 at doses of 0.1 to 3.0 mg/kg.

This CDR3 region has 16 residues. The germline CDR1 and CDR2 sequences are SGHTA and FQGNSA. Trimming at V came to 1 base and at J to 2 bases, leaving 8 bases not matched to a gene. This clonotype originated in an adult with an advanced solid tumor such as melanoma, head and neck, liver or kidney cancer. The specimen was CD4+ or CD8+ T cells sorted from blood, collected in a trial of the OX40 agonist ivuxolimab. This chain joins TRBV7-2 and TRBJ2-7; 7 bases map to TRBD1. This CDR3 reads CASSLVSRGLTYEQYF. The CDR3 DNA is TGTGCCAGCAGCTTAGTGTCCAGGGGGTTAACCTACGAGCAGTACTTC.